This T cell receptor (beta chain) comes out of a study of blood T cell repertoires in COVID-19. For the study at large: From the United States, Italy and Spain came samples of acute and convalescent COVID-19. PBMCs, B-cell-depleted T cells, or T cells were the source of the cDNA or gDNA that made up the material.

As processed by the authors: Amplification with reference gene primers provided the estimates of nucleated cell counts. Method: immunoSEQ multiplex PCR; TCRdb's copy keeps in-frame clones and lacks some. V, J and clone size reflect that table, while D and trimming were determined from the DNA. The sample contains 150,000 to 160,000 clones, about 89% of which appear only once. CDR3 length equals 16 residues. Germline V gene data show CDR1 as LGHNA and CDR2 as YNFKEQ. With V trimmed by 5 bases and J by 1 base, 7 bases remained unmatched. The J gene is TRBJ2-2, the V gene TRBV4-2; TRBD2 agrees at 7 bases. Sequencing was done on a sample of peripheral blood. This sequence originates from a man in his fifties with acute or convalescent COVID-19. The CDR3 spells CASSVRLAENTGELFF. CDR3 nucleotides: TGTGCCAGCAGCGTCAGACTAGCTGAGAACACCGGGGAGCTGTTTTTT.